This TCR beta chain comes out of a study of T cells in Graves' hyperthyroidism and ophthalmopathy. Points from the study as a whole: Ophthalmopathy prediction by the model preceded onset by a median approximately 5.9 months.

This clonotype was observed many times. Antigen: not known. Stable disease denoted Graves' hyperthyroidism without ophthalmopathy progression within 18 months. This CDR3 region has 16 residues. The ends lost 4 bases at V and 4 bases at J; junction bases unmatched: 9. Germline V CDR1 and CDR2: SNHLY, FYNNEI. Amplification of TCR beta CDR3 regions used RNA as the template. First-round RT-PCR of the TCR CDR3 relied on the HTBI primer set. One entry per CDR3 protein, called by TCRdb with MiXCR from the multiplex PCR reads. The sample has roughly 700,000 distinct CDR3 sequences; approximately 14% are singletons.

The genes are TRBV2 and TRBJ2-3; TRBD2 matches at 9 bases. What was sequenced was blood. The clonotype was recovered from a woman aged 18 to 35 with Graves' hyperthyroidism. The CDR3: CASSVSRTSVSDTQYF. The CDR3 nucleotides are TGTGCCAGCAGTGTTTCGAGGACTAGCGTTTCAGATACGCAGTATTTT.